The clone carrying this T cell receptor beta chain was seen many times. What it binds is not known. Sampling consisted of one heparinised blood draw per donor, averaging roughly 110 mL. All of the sorted populations showed purity greater than 95%. This entry is derived from a study of beta chain features in type 1 diabetes. For the study at large: Patients looked much like healthy donors when it came to age, gender and cell yields. Study outcomes and limitations: Patients and controls would share equally any PCR tilt toward shorter templates. Moderately but significantly shorter TCRB CDR3s were found in Type 1 diabetes patients in all four CD4+ subsets.

Of the isolated RNA, all was reverse transcribed, and so the sequenced material was expressed TCRB transcripts. TCRdb's table, derived via immunoSEQ multiplex PCR, lists solely in-frame clones and lacks some. The sample comprises about 650,000 clones, roughly 12% of which are singletons, and more than 0.095% rests with the top ten. This TCR came from a man aged 30 to 45 with type 1 diabetes. The sequenced sample was naive CD4+ T cells from blood.

The CDR3 DNA reads TGTGCCAGCAGCTTTGCGGGAAAACTGTTTTTT. Protein sequence: CASSFAGKLFF. The chain has TRBV13 and TRBJ1-4; D uncertain. Trimming removed 3 bases at V and 10 bases at J, with 6 bases between. The germline V gene encodes CDR1 PRHDT and CDR2 FYEKMQ (reference sequence). The CDR3 is 11 residues long.